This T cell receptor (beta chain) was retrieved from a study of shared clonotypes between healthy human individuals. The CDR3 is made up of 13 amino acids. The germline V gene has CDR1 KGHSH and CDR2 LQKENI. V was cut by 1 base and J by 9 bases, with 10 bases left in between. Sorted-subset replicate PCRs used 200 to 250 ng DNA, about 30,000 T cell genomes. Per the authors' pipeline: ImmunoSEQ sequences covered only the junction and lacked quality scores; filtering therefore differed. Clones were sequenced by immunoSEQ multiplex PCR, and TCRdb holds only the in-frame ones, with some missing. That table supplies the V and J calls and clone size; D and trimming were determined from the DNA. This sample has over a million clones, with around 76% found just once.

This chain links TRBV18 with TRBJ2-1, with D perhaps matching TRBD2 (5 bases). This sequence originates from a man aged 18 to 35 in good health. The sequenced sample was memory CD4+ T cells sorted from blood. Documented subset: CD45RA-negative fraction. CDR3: CASSPQGEGEQFF. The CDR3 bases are TGTGCCAGCTCACCACAGGGCGAGGGTGAGCAGTTCTTC. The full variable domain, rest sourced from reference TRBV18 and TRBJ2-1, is NAGVMQNPRHLVRRRGQEARLRCSPMKGHSHVYWYRQLPEEGLKFMVYLQKENIIDESGMPKERFSAEFPKEGPSILRIQQVVRGDSAAYFCASSPQGEGEQFFGPGTRLTVL.